The TCR beta chain described here comes from a study of T-cell memory formation after mild COVID-19. In the case of this clonotype: Its antigen is not known.

Study-wide results and caveats: Pre-infection memory harbored some responding clones, suggesting cross-reactive memory joined. Researchers report contracting CD4+ clones mostly in CM and EM, with CD8+ clones in EMRA.

TCRdb fed the 5' RACE reads into MiXCR, producing one record per CDR3 protein. The sample gives roughly 42,000 distinct CDR3 sequences, about 7.1% of which show up once; approximately 1.3% is in the top ten. The CDR3 has 15 residues. CDR1 is SGHTA, CDR2 FQGNSA, per germline. The V end lost 6 bases, the J end lost 4 bases, and 16 bases lay between the germline ends. This TCR came from a man aged 18 to 29 who had mild COVID-19 (a few samples of this study predate the infection). Cell type and time point are not known. The chain recombines TRBV7-2 with TRBJ1-3, with no clear D. The specimen was PBMCs or a T cell subset sorted from them (not recorded which). The CDR3 nucleotides read TGTGCCAGCAGTTCCCCGGGCGCGGGAGGAAACACCATATATTTT. Translation: CASSSPGAGGNTIYF.